These T cell receptor beta chains were read from a single sample in a study of OX40 agonist ivuxolimab in advanced cancers. TCRdb's copy holds only in-frame clones and misses some; the assay was immunoSEQ multiplex PCR. The repertoire holds 65,000 to 80,000 clones, over 80% seen once, with nearly 0.55% in the top ten. Sequencing used CD4+ or CD8+ T cells sorted from blood, obtained in a trial of the OX40 agonist ivuxolimab. The receptors come from an adult with an advanced solid tumor such as melanoma, head and neck, liver or kidney cancer. Each CDR3 is given with its conserved first and last residue. The D gene is left open where the match is weak. Only some rows state a clone size, as once, few, many or a class for expanded clones.

>-|TRBJ2-1|-|TRBV27
CASSLSLSRGYNEQFF
TGTGCCAGCAGTTTATCTCTCTCGCGGGGATACAATGAGCAGTTCTTC
>-|TRBJ2-1|-|TRBV6-1
CASRDFVEFF
TGTGCCAGCAGGGATTTTGTTGAGTTCTTC
>-|TRBJ2-1|-|TRBV7-7
CASSLVLGGNEQFF
TGTGCTAGCAGCTTAGTACTGGGGGGCAATGAGCAGTTCTTC
>-|TRBJ2-6|-|TRBV19
CASSKGVGRLRSGANVLTF
TGTGCCAGTAGTAAAGGGGTGGGCAGGTTGCGCTCTGGGGCCAACGTCCTGACTTTC
>TRBD1|TRBJ2-7|-|TRBV4-3
CASSQDDRDRGLYEQYF
TGCGCCAGCAGCCAAGATGACCGGGACAGGGGTCTCTACGAGCAGTACTTC
>-|TRBJ1-2|-|TRBV19
CASSIVAVIYGYTF
TGTGCCAGTTCAATCGTGGCGGTCATCTATGGCTACACCTTC
>-|TRBJ2-7|once|TRBV5-8
CASSPRGYEQYF
TGTGCCAGCAGCCCCCGGGGCTACGAGCAGTACTTC
>-|TRBJ2-7|-|TRBV28
CASSLGRTPSYEQYF
TGTGCCAGCAGTTTGGGGAGGACCCCGTCCTACGAGCAGTACTTC
>-|TRBJ1-5|-|TRBV6-5
CASSRGGNQPQHF
TGTGCCAGCTCTAGGGGTGGCAATCAGCCCCAGCATTTT
>TRBD2|TRBJ2-7|-|TRBV5-1
CASSRRWTSVSYEQYF
TGCGCCAGCAGCCGACGTTGGACTAGCGTGTCCTACGAGCAGTACTTC
>TRBD2|TRBJ2-1|once|TRBV4-2
CASSDFVAGSANEQFF
TGTGCCAGCAGCGATTTCGTAGCGGGAAGCGCGAATGAGCAGTTCTTC
>-|TRBJ1-1|-|TRBV5-1
CASSLRTGGDTEAFF
TGCGCCAGCAGCTTGAGGACCGGAGGGGACACTGAAGCTTTCTTT
>-|TRBJ1-1|-|TRBV5-4
CASSLAEWSLEAFF
TGTGCCAGCAGCTTGGCCGAATGGAGCCTTGAAGCTTTCTTT
>-|TRBJ2-1|-|TRBV5-6
CASSSIRIDYNEQFF
TGTGCCAGCAGCTCGATTAGGATTGATTACAATGAGCAGTTCTTC
>TRBD1|TRBJ2-7|-|TRBV18
CASSPPGQGRYEQYF
TGTGCCAGCTCACCACCCGGACAGGGCCGGTACGAGCAGTACTTC
>TRBD1|TRBJ1-4|-|TRBV10-3
CAISAQGPRGNEKLFF
TGTGCCATCAGTGCACAGGGGCCACGTGGTAATGAAAAACTGTTTTTT
>-|TRBJ1-2|-|TRBV30
CAWSPEVGSNYGYTF
TGTGCCTGGAGTCCCGAAGTGGGGAGTAACTATGGCTACACCTTC
>-|TRBJ2-5|-|TRBV29-1
CSVVEGWETQYF
TGCAGCGTTGTGGAGGGGTGGGAGACCCAGTACTTC
>TRBD2|TRBJ2-1|-|TRBV9
CASSVGEGGLAGASYNEQFF
TGTGCCAGCAGCGTAGGGGAGGGAGGACTAGCGGGAGCCTCCTACAATGAGCAGTTCTTC
>TRBD1|TRBJ2-2|-|TRBV11-3
CASRRTGVTGELFF
TGTGCCAGCAGGCGGACAGGGGTCACCGGGGAGCTGTTTTTT
>TRBD1|TRBJ1-3|-|TRBV2
CASKTGARAGNTIYF
TGTGCCAGCAAGACAGGGGCGAGGGCTGGAAACACCATATATTTT
>TRBD1|TRBJ1-1|-|TRBV18
CASSPETGASSTEAFF
TGTGCCAGCTCACCAGAGACAGGGGCAAGTTCGACTGAAGCTTTCTTT
>-|TRBJ1-3|-|TRBV5-6
CASSFRGPSGNTIYF
TGTGCCAGCAGCTTCAGAGGGCCTTCTGGAAACACCATATATTTT
>TRBD1|TRBJ2-1|-|TRBV28
CASRKLNRGEQFF
TGTGCCAGCAGAAAACTAAACAGGGGTGAGCAGTTCTTC
>-|TRBJ1-2|-|TRBV30
CAWSVSLTDGYTF
TGTGCCTGGAGTGTATCTTTGACAGATGGCTACACCTTC
>-|TRBJ2-3|once|TRBV19
CASSSRAPGTQYF
TGTGCCAGTAGTTCGAGGGCCCCAGGAACGCAGTATTTT
>-|TRBJ2-3|-|TRBV7-2
CASSLQTFPGSDTQYF
TGTGCCAGCAGCTTGCAAACTTTTCCAGGGTCAGATACGCAGTATTTT
>TRBD2|TRBJ2-1|-|TRBV6-1
CASASSGGSYNEQFF
TGTGCCAGCGCCTCTAGCGGGGGATCCTACAATGAGCAGTTCTTC
>TRBD1|TRBJ1-5|-|TRBV19
CASSIRLTGDSNQPQHF
TGTGCCAGTAGTATCCGACTGACAGGGGATAGCAATCAGCCCCAGCATTTT
>-|TRBJ1-1|-|TRBV7-9
CATRPGPTQPTEAFF
TGTGCCACCCGACCGGGTCCTACTCAACCCACTGAAGCTTTCTTT
>-|TRBJ2-5|-|TRBV6-6
CASSSGREVRETQYF
TGTGCCAGCAGTTCTGGGCGGGAAGTGAGAGAGACCCAGTACTTC
>TRBD2|TRBJ2-5|-|TRBV6-1
CASSEGAGAGTQYF
TGTGCCAGCAGTGAAGGGGCGGGAGCTGGGACCCAGTACTTC
>TRBD2|TRBJ2-5|once|TRBV7-8
CASSPRRPSGTMKETQYF
TGTGCCAGCAGCCCCCGTAGGCCTAGCGGAACAATGAAAGAGACCCAGTACTTC
>TRBD1|TRBJ2-3|-|TRBV19
CASSISTGARTDTQYF
TGTGCCAGTAGTATTTCTACAGGGGCTCGGACAGATACGCAGTATTTT
>-|TRBJ2-1|-|TRBV30
CARGENEQFF
TGTGCCAGAGGGGAAAATGAGCAGTTCTTC
>-|TRBJ2-2|-|TRBV7-2
CASSPDSTGELFF
TGTGCCAGCAGCCCGGACAGCACCGGGGAGCTGTTTTTT
>-|TRBJ1-2|once|TRBV6-6
CATRHRVQGGYTF
TGTGCCACAAGGCACAGGGTTCAGGGTGGCTACACCTTC
>-|TRBJ1-6|-|TRBV9
CASSVDHNSPLHF
TGTGCCAGCAGCGTAGACCATAATTCACCCCTCCACTTT
>TRBD1|TRBJ1-2|-|TRBV30
CAWSVQGGLGYTF
TGTGCCTGGAGTGTACAAGGGGGCCTTGGCTACACCTTC
>TRBD1|TRBJ2-2|-|TRBV28
CASSATGQANTGELFF
TGTGCCAGCAGTGCCACGGGACAGGCTAACACCGGGGAGCTGTTTTTT
>-|TRBJ2-5|-|TRBV5-1
CASWDTAGPEGSQYF
TGCGCCAGCTGGGATACCGCCGGCCCGGAAGGATCCCAGTACTTC
>-|TRBJ1-1|few|TRBV30
CAAQGRNTEAFF
TGTGCCGCGCAGGGGAGGAACACTGAAGCTTTCTTT
>-|TRBJ1-2|once|TRBV7-9
CASSLAGGSNYGYTF
TGTGCCAGCAGCTTAGCGGGGGGTTCTAACTATGGCTACACCTTC
>TRBD2|TRBJ2-3|-|TRBV27
CASSSLAGVRDTQYF
TGTGCCAGCAGTTCCCTAGCGGGAGTGAGAGATACGCAGTATTTT
>-|TRBJ2-2|once|TRBV5-1
CASSSKTGNTGELFF
TGCGCCAGCAGCTCTAAGACAGGGAACACCGGGGAGCTGTTTTTT